This TCR beta chain was captured in a study of T-cell reconstitution after alpha-beta-depleted transplantation in children. Study findings and constraints: T-cell numbers and diversity, one year after transplant, stemmed largely from T cells that were newly produced.

V lost 3 bases, J lost 2 bases, and 10 bases lay in between. There are 13 residues in the CDR3. CDR1 and CDR2 (germline): DFQATT, SNEGSKA (reference sequence). The TCRbeta library was prepared with unique molecular identifiers. TCRdb called the PCR reads again in MiXCR, with one record for every CDR3 protein. This table holds some 200,000 distinct CDR3 sequences, approximately 8.4% found once. Comment on this clonotype: Its antigen is unidentified.

This clonotype was obtained from a male patient under 10 years old who had a stem cell transplant for acute myeloid leukemia, so the T cells may come from the graft donor. The chain recombines TRBV20-1 with TRBJ2-5; D not certain. The sequencing used PBMCs, mostly from graft donor cells, collected 360 days after TCRalphabeta/CD19-depleted stem cell transplant. CDR3: CSARVVGQETQYF. The CDR3 DNA reads as TGCAGTGCTAGGGTGGTTGGACAAGAGACCCAGTACTTC.